This T cell receptor beta chain was identified in a study of yellow fever vaccine responses in identical twins. Points from the study as a whole: After vaccination, twins' T cell response reportedly seemed partly convergent, partly personalized.

Worth noting for this clonotype: Its antigen remains unknown.

TCRdb recomputed calls from the RT-PCR reads with MiXCR, one row per CDR3 protein. Counted here are 15,000 to 20,000 distinct CDR3 sequences, approximately 70% occurring once; the ten biggest clones make up roughly 2.7%. The CDR3 loop spans 16 amino acids. The V gene's germline CDR1 is SGHAT and CDR2 FQDESV (reference sequence). V shed 2 bases and J 2 bases; nucleotides not matched to a gene: 5. This TCR was sampled from a woman under 30 who received the yellow fever vaccine. The rearrangement joins TRBV11-1 to TRBJ2-5, with 10 bases identical to TRBD2. The source was T cells from blood (PBMCs), unsorted or a sorted subset (not recorded which), collected before or after yellow fever vaccination (not recorded which). CDR3 in amino acids: CASSLSPSGSQETQYF. CDR3 nucleotides: TGTGCCAGCAGCTTATCCCCTAGCGGGAGTCAAGAGACCCAGTACTTC.